The entry below gives a single T cell receptor (beta chain) sequence along with its context. The clone's antigen remains unknown. Base qualities are missing; no much larger clone stands one base away. TCRbeta CDR3 regions were amplified from genomic DNA using the immunoSEQ Assay, a bias-controlled multiplex PCR. On the study's bioinformatics: The number of nucleated cells in each sample was estimated from the amplification of reference gene primers within the assay. To quantify the absolute abundance of each unique TCRbeta CDR3 rearrangement, sequence reads were collapsed and filtered. Productive Simpson clonality was computed per sample as the square root of Simpson's diversity index over productive rearrangements. TCRdb's version of the immuneACCESS table is confined to in-frame rearrangements and falls short of the full clone set. An unresolved V gene accounts for under half of the shortfall where checked; the remainder is of unknown origin. D and trimming come from the DNA, and the V and J calls and clone size come from that table. The sample yields 300,000 to 400,000 clones; 88% were counted once. The ten largest make up 6% to 8.5% of the sample.

A distance of 7 bases separates the germline ends of V and J, which lose 5 bases and 0 bases respectively. CDR1 and CDR2, looked up from the germline V gene, are SGHAT and FQNNGV. Including the terminal cysteine and phenylalanine, the CDR3 comprises 13 residues. Of the read, only the CDR3 DNA is kept; its 39 bases are in frame from base 1. This entry belongs to a study of blood T cell repertoires in COVID-19 (TCRdb year 2020). For the wider study: Samples covering the acute and convalescent phases of COVID-19 were provided by collaborators in the United States, Italy and Spain. The material from the prospective study consisted of cDNA or gDNA derived from T cells, B-cell-depleted T cells, or PBMCs. Deeply sampled blood TCRbeta repertoires from subjects exposed to, actively infected with, or recovered from COVID-19 were included in the dataset. The repertoires were released in a freely available public database intended as a resource for research on the immune response to SARS-CoV-2. The samples were drawn from the first 160 participants of the ongoing ImmuneRACE study and from more than 1,000 subjects provided by 6 global collaborators. The sample metadata nearly always contained a de-identified subject ID, COVID-19 status, age in years and sex. Where available, HLA class I and class II types were obtained from metadata supplied by the sample provider rather than from assay-based typing.

General study outcomes and caveats: The amount of clinical and demographic metadata varied by source and participant and was provided uncurated.

One collaborating source in Seattle enrolled patients while the patients were actively infected and followed the patients over time throughout the course of disease. The collaborating institutions used their own protocols to collect whole blood in K2EDTA tubes. For TCRbeta analysis, collaborators shipped samples as frozen whole blood, isolated PBMCs, or DNA extracted from either of those sample types. Input material: peripheral blood. Rearrangement joined TRBV11-2 to TRBJ1-2, with the D gene not confidently named. This receptor was obtained from a woman aged 70-85 years with COVID-19, enrolled during active disease. CDR3 sequence: CASSRLPNYGYTF. Read as DNA, the sequence is TGTGCCAGCAGCCGACTCCCTAACTATGGCTACACCTTC.